This TCR beta chain is from a study of early stage breast cancer tumors. Regarding the study as a whole: Tumors had around 2.3-fold higher T cell density than normal breast. Enriched TCRB sequences shared across patients were mostly commonly generated sequences.

This clone was detected only a few times. Its antigen is undetermined. The assay was immunoSEQ multiplex PCR, and TCRdb's table has in-frame clones only and misses some. Seen here are about 34,000 clones, 70% to 75% observed once, and the top ten hold 9.5% to 13%. Germline CDR1 MRHNA, CDR2 SNTAGT. The CDR3 totals 15 residues. Germline trimming cut 4 bases from V and 8 bases from J; bases unmatched to any gene: 10. The sequence was obtained from a person aged 25 to 45 with breast cancer. The sequenced material came from breast tumor tissue. The rearrangement links TRBV6-4 to TRBJ1-2; TRBD1 agrees at 10 bases. The CDR3 sequence is CASSGSGTGERGYTF. The CDR3 DNA reads as TGTGCCAGCAGTGGATCCGGGACAGGGGAGCGCGGCTACACCTTC.